This T cell receptor beta chain comes out of a study of T-cell reconstitution after alpha-beta-depleted transplantation in children. TCRbeta library construction was performed incorporating unique molecular identifiers. TCRdb reprocessed the PCR reads via MiXCR and lists one record per CDR3 protein. The table lists 200,000 to 250,000 distinct CDR3 sequences, 9.5% to 15% of them singletons. The trim removed 1 base at V and 6 bases at J, leaving 1 base unmatched. Germline CDR1 is SGHTA and CDR2 is FQGNSA. The CDR3 extends over 14 amino acids. This clonotype occurred many times. The specimen comprised PBMCs from the stem cell graft donor, sampled from the stem cell graft. This TCR was recovered from a human donor who donated a stem cell graft to a child with acute lymphoblastic leukemia. The chain has TRBV7-2 and TRBJ2-3; the match to TRBD1 covers 10 bases. This CDR3 is CASSLGQGADTQYF. The CDR3 coding sequence is TGTGCCAGCAGCTTAGGACAGGGGGCCGATACGCAGTATTTT. Using reference TRBV7-2 and TRBJ2-3 for the parts outside the CDR3, the full variable domain is GAGVSQSPSNKVTEKGKDVELRCDPISGHTALYWYRQSLGQGLEFLIYFQGNSAPDKSGLPSDRFSAERTGGSVSTLTIQRTQQEDSAVYLCASSLGQGADTQYFGPGTRLTVL.